This T cell receptor (beta chain) was obtained from a study of blood T cell repertoires in COVID-19. This clone has just one count. V shed 5 bases and J 5 bases; nucleotides not matched to a gene: 11. The CDR3 consists of 15 residues. Germline CDR1 MNHNY, CDR2 SVGAGI (reference sequence). Profiled with immunoSEQ multiplex PCR; TCRdb holds only in-frame clones, not every one. The sample records about 210,000 clones, approximately 86% being singletons. The chain links TRBV6-6 to TRBJ2-5, with TRBD2 matching 7 bases. The clonotype originates from a man aged 18 to 30 with active or convalescent COVID-19. Source material: peripheral blood. The CDR3 DNA is TGTGCCAGCAGTCAGGTGGGGGGGGAGCAGGAGACCCAGTACTTC. This codes for CASSQVGGEQETQYF.